A single sample is the source of the 2 T cell receptor beta chains below, sequenced in a study of blood T cell repertoires in COVID-19. Assay: immunoSEQ multiplex PCR; the TCRdb copy retains only in-frame clones and omits some. The sample has 90,000 to 100,000 clones; around nine tenths are singletons. Sequences were obtained from peripheral blood. These receptors were obtained from an elderly man with acute or convalescent COVID-19.

V and J are TRBV9 and TRBJ2-1; TRBD2 is a possible D gene (5 bases). Germline CDR1 SGDLS, CDR2 YYNGEE. This CDR3 contains 17 residues. The ends were cut back, 3 bases at V and 6 bases at J, with 22 bases in the middle. CDR3 bases: TGTGCCAGCAGCGCCGCACCTAGCCCCCAAGGTGGCAATGAGCAGTTCTTC. It specifies CASSAAPSPQGGNEQFF.

In DNA, the CDR3 is TGCGCCAGCAGCGTAAGACTAGCGGGAGGGCCGAAAGAGCAGTACTTC. This translates into CASSVRLAGGPKEQYF. V and J are TRBV5-1 and TRBJ2-7, with 14 nucleotides matching TRBD2. CDR3 length: 16 amino acids. Per the germline V gene, CDR1 is SGHRS and CDR2 is YFSETQ. V trimming: 4 bases; J trimming: 7 bases; junction bases outside the gene matches: 10.